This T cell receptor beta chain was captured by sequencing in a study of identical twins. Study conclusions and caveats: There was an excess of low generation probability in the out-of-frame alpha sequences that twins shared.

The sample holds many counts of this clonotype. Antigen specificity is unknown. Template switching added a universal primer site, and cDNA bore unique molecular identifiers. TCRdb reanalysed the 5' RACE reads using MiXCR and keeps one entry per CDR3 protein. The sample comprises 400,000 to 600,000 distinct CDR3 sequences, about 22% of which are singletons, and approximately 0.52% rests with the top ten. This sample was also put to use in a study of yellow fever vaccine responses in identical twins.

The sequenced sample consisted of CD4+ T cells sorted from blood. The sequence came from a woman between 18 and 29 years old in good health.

The chain's CDR3 is CASSLEGGRTEAFF. The CDR3 DNA reads TGCGCCAGCAGCTTGGAGGGGGGGCGGACTGAAGCTTTCTTT. The genes are TRBV5-1 and TRBJ1-1; D is possibly TRBD1 (6 bases). The V gene's germline CDR1 is SGHRS and CDR2 YFSETQ. The length of the CDR3 is 14 residues. Trimming left V 0 bases short and J 5 bases short, with 11 bases between.